A single sample gave rise to the 9 T cell receptor beta chains below, sequenced in a study of blood T cell repertoires in COVID-19. Sequenced by immunoSEQ multiplex PCR; TCRdb stores in-frame clones only, minus some. The sample contains about 180,000 clones, 80% to 90% of which appear only once. What was sequenced was peripheral blood. These receptor sequences come from a human donor with active or convalescent COVID-19. The donor label of this sample is uncertain.

This chain joins TRBV19 and TRBJ1-5; 7 bases are shared with TRBD1. The V gene's germline CDR1 is LNHDA and CDR2 SQIVND (reference sequence). Germline trimming cut 5 bases from V and 0 bases from J; bases unmatched to any gene: 7. The CDR3 has 16 amino acids. The CDR3 is CASSPRTGHSNQPQHF. CDR3 sequence (DNA): TGTGCCAGTAGTCCCCGGACAGGACATAGCAATCAGCCCCAGCATTTT.

This clone has just a few counts. V usage is TRBV11-2 and J usage is TRBJ1-2, with TRBD1 matching 7 bases. The length of the CDR3 is 15 residues. The V gene end was trimmed by 1 base and the J gene end by 5 bases; junction bases not matched to a gene: 7. CDR1 is SGHAT and CDR2 is FQNNGV in the germline V gene. The CDR3 protein is CASSLGGTADYGYTF. The CDR3 DNA sequence: TGTGCCAGCAGCTTAGGTGGGACAGCCGATTATGGCTACACCTTC.

This chain links TRBV9 with TRBJ1-2; 7 positions match TRBD1. V was pared by 4 bases and J by 4 bases, with 4 bases of the junction left unmatched. This CDR3 spans 13 amino acids. The V gene's germline CDR1 is SGDLS and CDR2 YYNGEE. The CDR3 bases are TGTGCCAGCAGCTTGGGACAGAGCTATGGCTACACCTTC. It yields the protein CASSLGQSYGYTF.

This rearrangement joins TRBV7-6 to TRBJ2-1; 10 bases align to TRBD2. The CDR3 is 21 residues long. CDR1 is SGHVS, CDR2 FNYEAQ, per germline. V lost 5 bases, J lost 6 bases, and 25 bases stayed unmatched. This CDR3 reads CASSQTYTTFRGAGGSNEQFF. The CDR3 DNA sequence: TGTGCCAGCAGCCAAACCTACACCACCTTTAGGGGAGCGGGGGGGAGCAATGAGCAGTTCTTC.

The V call is TRBV13, the J call TRBJ2-1; TRBD2 aligns across 7 bases. The CDR3 consists of 16 residues. CDR1 and CDR2 from the germline V gene are PRHDT and FYEKMQ (reference sequence). V shed 1 base and J 3 bases; nucleotides not matched to a gene: 6. CDR3 loop: CASSLEIAGIYNEQFF. The CDR3 coding sequence is TGTGCCAGCAGCTTAGAGATAGCGGGCATCTACAATGAGCAGTTCTTC.

The chain has TRBV7-6 and TRBJ2-2; weak D call: TRBD2 (7 bases). Trimming shortened V by 3 bases and J by 5 bases, and 10 bases separated the two germline ends. CDR3 length: 14 amino acids. Per the germline V gene, CDR1 is SGHVS and CDR2 is FNYEAQ. This CDR3 reads CASSFEGGTGELFF. CDR3 bases: TGTGCCAGCAGCTTCGAGGGGGGGACCGGGGAGCTGTTTTTT.

This clone was seen a single time. The rearrangement joins TRBV6-2 or TRBV6-3 to TRBJ1-3, with 7 bases matching TRBD1. This CDR3 contains 14 residues. J gave up 2 bases and V 6 bases, and 4 bases lay outside the gene matches. CDR1 is MNHEY, CDR2 SVGEGT, per germline. The CDR3 sequence: CASSPGTAGNTIYF. DNA of the CDR3: TGTGCCAGCAGCCCCGGGACAGCTGGAAACACCATATATTTT.

The chain uses TRBV19 and TRBJ2-3; perhaps TRBD2 as D (6 bases). The CDR3 totals 17 residues. The germline V gene has CDR1 LNHDA and CDR2 SQIVND (reference sequence). Trimming stripped 6 bases from V and 2 bases from J, with 21 bases between. For the CDR3, the DNA is TGTGCCAGTAGACCTACAGAAGCGGGCCCTCACACAGATACGCAGTATTTT. Protein sequence: CASRPTEAGPHTDTQYF.

This clone was detected a few times. V is TRBV5-1 and J is TRBJ1-2; weak D call: TRBD1 (6 bases). V was trimmed by 9 bases and J by 3 bases, leaving 12 bases between them. Germline V gene data show CDR1 as SGHRS and CDR2 as YFSETQ. CDR3 length equals 12 residues. The CDR3 loop reads CATSPGDYGYTF. The CDR3 DNA is TGCGCCACCAGTCCAGGGGACTATGGCTACACCTTC.